This record covers a single TCR beta chain. This entry belongs to a study of control samples from healthy donors and cancer patients. Sequencing used immunoSEQ multiplex PCR; TCRdb keeps in-frame clones, though not all of them. The table has under 200,000 clones, 94% seen once. CDR1 is SGHNT, CDR2 YYREEE, per germline (reference sequence). This CDR3 is built from 14 residues. V lost 5 bases and J 4 bases, leaving 14 bases between the germline ends. The chain couples TRBV5-4 to TRBJ2-3, with unresolved D. This sequence originates from a man between 60 and 75 years old with colorectal cancer. The material sequenced was PBMCs. CDR3 sequence (DNA): TGTGCCAGCAGTCCCAATATCCTAGCAGATACGCAGTATTTT. Encoded protein: CASSPNILADTQYF. The entire variable domain, with the rest obtained from reference TRBV5-4 and TRBJ2-3, is as follows: ETGVTQSPTHLIKTRGQQVTLRCSSQSGHNTVSWYQQALGQGPQFIFQYYREEENGRGNFPPRFSGLQFPNYSSELNVNALELDDSALYLCASSPNILADTQYFGPGTRLTVL.